These 2 T cell receptor beta chains share one sample of origin, sequenced in a study of shared clonotypes between healthy human individuals. The method was immunoSEQ multiplex PCR; TCRdb's version includes in-frame clones alone and lacks a portion of them. The sample shows hundreds of thousands of clones, roughly four fifths of them seen only once. The material sequenced was PBMCs. All receptors derive from a woman aged 40-49 years in good health. Some clones in this sample may be carry-over from other donors' samples.

The chain has TRBV5-8 and TRBJ2-5; the D gene could be TRBD1 or TRBD2 (7 bases each). The germline gives CDR1 SGHTS, CDR2 YDEGEE. This CDR3 comprises 15 residues. V dropped 5 bases and J dropped 5 bases, with 19 bases sitting between them. The CDR3 DNA sequence: TGTGCCAGCAGTATTCACAGGGGAGGGGAGGAGACCCAGTACTTC. It specifies CASSIHRGGEETQYF.

The chain employs TRBV18 and TRBJ1-1, with 8 bases fitting TRBD1. V lost 3 bases, J lost 5 bases, and 5 bases stayed unmatched. The CDR3 spans 14 residues. The germline V gene encodes CDR1 KGHSH and CDR2 LQKENI. The CDR3 loop reads CASSPDRGRTEAFF. The CDR3 DNA reads as TGTGCCAGCTCACCCGACAGGGGACGAACTGAAGCTTTCTTT. Filled out from reference TRBV18 and TRBJ1-1, the complete variable domain reads NAGVMQNPRHLVRRRGQEARLRCSPMKGHSHVYWYRQLPEEGLKFMVYLQKENIIDESGMPKERFSAEFPKEGPSILRIQQVVRGDSAAYFCASSPDRGRTEAFFGQGTRLTVV.